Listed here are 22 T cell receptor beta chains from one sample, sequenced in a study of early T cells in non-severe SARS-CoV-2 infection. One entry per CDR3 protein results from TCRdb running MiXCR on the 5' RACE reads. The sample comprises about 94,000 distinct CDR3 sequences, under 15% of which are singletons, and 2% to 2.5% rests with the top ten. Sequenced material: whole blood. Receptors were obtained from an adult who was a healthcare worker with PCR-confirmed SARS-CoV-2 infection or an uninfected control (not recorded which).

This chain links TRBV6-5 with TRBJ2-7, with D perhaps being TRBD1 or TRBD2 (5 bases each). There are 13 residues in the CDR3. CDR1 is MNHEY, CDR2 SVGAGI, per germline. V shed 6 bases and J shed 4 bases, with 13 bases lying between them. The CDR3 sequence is CASSRTTGYEQYF. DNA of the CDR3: TGTGCCAGCAGCAGGACAACGGGGTACGAGCAGTACTTC.

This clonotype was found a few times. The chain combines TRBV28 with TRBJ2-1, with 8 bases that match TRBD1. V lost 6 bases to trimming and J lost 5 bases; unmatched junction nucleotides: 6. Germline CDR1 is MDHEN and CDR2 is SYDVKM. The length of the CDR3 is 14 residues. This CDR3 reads CASRGTGLDNEQFF. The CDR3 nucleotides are TGTGCCAGCAGAGGGACAGGCCTAGACAATGAGCAGTTCTTC.

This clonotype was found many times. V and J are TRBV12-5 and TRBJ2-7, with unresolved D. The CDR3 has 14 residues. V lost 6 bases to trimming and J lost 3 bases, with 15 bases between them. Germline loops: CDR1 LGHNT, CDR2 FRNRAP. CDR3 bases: TGTGCTAGTGGAAACGGCTCCAGGTTCTACGAGCAGTACTTC. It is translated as CASGNGSRFYEQYF.

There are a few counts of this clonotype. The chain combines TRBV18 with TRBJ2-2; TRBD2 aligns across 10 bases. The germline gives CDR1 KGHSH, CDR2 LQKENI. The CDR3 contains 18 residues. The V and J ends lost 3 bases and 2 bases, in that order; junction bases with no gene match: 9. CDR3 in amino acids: CASSPNLLAGANTGELFF. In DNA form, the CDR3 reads TGTGCCAGCTCACCCAACCTGCTAGCGGGGGCCAACACCGGGGAGCTGTTTTTT.

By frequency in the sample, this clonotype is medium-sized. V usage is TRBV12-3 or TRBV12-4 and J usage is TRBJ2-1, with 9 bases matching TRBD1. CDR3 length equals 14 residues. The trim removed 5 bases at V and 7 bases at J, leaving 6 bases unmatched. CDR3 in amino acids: CASSHHRGRNEQFF. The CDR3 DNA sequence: TGTGCCAGCAGTCATCACAGGGGGCGGAATGAGCAGTTCTTC.

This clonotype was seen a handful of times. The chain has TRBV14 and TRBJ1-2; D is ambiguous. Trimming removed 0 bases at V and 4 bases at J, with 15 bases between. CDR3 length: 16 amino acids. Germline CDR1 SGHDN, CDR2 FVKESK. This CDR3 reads CASSQDFSIDPYGYTF. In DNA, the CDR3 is TGTGCCAGCAGCCAAGATTTCTCGATAGATCCCTATGGCTACACCTTC. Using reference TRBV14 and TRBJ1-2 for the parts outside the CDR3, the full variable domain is EAGVTQFPSHSVIEKGQTVTLRCDPISGHDNLYWYRRVMGKEIKFLLHFVKESKQDESGMPNNRFLAERTGGTYSTLKVQPAELEDSGVYFCASSQDFSIDPYGYTFGSGTRLTVV.

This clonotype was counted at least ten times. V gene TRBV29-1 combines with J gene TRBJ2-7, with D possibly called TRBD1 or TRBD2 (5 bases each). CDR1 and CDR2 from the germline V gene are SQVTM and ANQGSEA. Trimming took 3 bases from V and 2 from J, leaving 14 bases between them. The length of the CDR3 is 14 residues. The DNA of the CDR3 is TGCAGCGTTGACGCCGGGACCTCCACCTACGAGCAGTACTTC. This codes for CSVDAGTSTYEQYF.

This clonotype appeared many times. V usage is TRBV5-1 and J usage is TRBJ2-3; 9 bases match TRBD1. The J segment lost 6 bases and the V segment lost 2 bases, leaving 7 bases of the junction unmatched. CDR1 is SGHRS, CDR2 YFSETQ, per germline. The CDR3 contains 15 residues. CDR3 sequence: CASSLNRGQSDTQYF. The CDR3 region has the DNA TGCGCCAGCAGCTTAAACAGGGGGCAATCGGATACGCAGTATTTT.

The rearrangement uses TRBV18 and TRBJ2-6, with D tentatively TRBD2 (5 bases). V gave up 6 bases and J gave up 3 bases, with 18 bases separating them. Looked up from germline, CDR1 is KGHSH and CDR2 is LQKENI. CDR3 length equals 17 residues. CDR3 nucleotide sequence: TGTGCCAGCTCCACCGCGGGTGGTGGGGTTGGGGCCAACGTCCTGACTTTC. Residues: CASSTAGGGVGANVLTF. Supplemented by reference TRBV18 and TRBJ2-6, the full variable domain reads NAGVMQNPRHLVRRRGQEARLRCSPMKGHSHVYWYRQLPEEGLKFMVYLQKENIIDESGMPKERFSAEFPKEGPSILRIQQVVRGDSAAYFCASSTAGGGVGANVLTFGAGSRLTVL.

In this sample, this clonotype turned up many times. CDR3 residues: CASSSPRAQQPQHF. CDR3 nucleotides: TGTGCCAGCAGTTCCCCCCGGGCCCAGCAGCCCCAGCATTTT. The V and J genes are TRBV28 and TRBJ1-5; D is unclear. Trimming pared 4 bases from V and 7 bases from J, leaving 14 bases between. The CDR3 extends over 14 amino acids. Germline loops: CDR1 MDHEN, CDR2 SYDVKM.

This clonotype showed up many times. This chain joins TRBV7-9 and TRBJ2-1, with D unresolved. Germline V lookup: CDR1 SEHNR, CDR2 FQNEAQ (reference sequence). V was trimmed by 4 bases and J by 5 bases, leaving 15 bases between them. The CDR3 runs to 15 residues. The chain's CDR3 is CASSSRTAQDNEQFF. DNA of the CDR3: TGTGCCAGCAGCTCCCGGACCGCTCAAGACAATGAGCAGTTCTTC. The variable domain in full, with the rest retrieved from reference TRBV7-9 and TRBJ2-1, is DTGVSQNPRHKITKRGQNVTFRCDPISEHNRLYWYRQTLGQGPEFLTYFQNEAQLEKSRLLSDRFSAERPKGSFSTLEIQRTEQGDSAMYLCASSSRTAQDNEQFFGPGTRLTVL.

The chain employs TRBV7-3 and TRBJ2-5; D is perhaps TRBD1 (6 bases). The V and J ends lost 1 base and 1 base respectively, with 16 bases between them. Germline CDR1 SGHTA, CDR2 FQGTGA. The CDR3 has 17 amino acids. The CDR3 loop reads CASSLNGPGDLQETQYF. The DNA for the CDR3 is TGTGCCAGCAGCTTAAACGGGCCAGGGGACCTCCAAGAGACCCAGTACTTC. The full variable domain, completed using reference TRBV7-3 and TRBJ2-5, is GAGVSQTPSNKVTEKGKYVELRCDPISGHTALYWYRQSLGQGPEFLIYFQGTGAADDSGLPNDRFFAVRPEGSVSTLKIQRTERGDSAVYLCASSLNGPGDLQETQYFGPGTRLLVL.

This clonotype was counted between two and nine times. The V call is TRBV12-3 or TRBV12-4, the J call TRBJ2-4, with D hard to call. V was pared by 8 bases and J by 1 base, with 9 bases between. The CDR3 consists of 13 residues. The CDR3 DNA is TGTGCCAGCGTGGATCCGGCCAAAAACATTCAGTACTTC. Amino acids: CASVDPAKNIQYF.

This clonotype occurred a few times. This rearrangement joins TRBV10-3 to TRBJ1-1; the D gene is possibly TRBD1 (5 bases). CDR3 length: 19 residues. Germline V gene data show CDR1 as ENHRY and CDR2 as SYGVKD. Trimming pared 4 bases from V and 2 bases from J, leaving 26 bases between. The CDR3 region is CAISGGGVFGRAKNTEAFF. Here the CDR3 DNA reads TGTGCCATCAGTGGTGGGGGGGTGTTCGGCAGGGCGAAAAACACTGAAGCTTTCTTT.

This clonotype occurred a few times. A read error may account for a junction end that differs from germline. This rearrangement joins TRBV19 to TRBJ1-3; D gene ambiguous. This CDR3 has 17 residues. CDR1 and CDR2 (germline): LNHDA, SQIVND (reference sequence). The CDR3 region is CASSSTYYGESENTIYF. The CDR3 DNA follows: TGTGCCAGTAGTTCGACCTACTACGGAGAATCTGAAAACACCATATATTTT.

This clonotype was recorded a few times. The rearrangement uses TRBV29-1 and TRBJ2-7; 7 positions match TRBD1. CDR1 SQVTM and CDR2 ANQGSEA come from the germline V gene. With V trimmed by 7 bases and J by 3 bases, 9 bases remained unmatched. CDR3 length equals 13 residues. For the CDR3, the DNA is TGCAGCGCCACCCCGGGACAGCGCTACGAGCAGTACTTC. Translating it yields CSATPGQRYEQYF.

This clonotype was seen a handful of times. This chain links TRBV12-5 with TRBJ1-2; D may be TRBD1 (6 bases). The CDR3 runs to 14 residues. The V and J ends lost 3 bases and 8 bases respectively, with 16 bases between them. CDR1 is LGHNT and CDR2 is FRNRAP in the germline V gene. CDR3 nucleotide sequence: TGTGCTAGTGGTTTCGGTCAGGGGCTAGAAGGCTACACCTTC. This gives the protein CASGFGQGLEGYTF.

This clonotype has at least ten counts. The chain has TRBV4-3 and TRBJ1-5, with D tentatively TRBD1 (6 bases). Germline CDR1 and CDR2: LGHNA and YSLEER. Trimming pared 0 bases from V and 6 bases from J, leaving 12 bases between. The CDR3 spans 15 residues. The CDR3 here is CASSQDAGTSQPQHF. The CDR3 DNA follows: TGCGCCAGCAGCCAAGACGCAGGGACAAGTCAGCCCCAGCATTTT.

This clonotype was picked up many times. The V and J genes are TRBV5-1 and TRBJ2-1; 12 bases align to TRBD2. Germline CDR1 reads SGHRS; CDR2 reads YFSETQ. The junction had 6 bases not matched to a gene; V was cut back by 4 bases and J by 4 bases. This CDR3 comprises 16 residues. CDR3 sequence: CASSPTSGGPYNEQFF. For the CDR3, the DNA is TGCGCCAGCAGCCCTACTAGCGGGGGGCCGTACAATGAGCAGTTCTTC.

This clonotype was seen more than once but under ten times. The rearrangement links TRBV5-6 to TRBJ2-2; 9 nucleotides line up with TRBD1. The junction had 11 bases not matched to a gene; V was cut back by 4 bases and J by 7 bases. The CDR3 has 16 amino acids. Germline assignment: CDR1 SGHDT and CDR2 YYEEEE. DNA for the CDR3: TGTGCCAGCAGCCTGCGACAGGGGGTTTTCGGCGGGGAGCTGTTTTTT. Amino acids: CASSLRQGVFGGELFF.

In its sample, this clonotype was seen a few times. CDR3 bases: TGCAGTGCGCGTCAACAGGGCGGGAGTAGCACTGAAGCTTTCTTT. It encodes CSARQQGGSSTEAFF. The chain links TRBV20-1 to TRBJ1-1, with D perhaps matching TRBD1 (6 bases). The V gene's germline CDR1 is DFQATT and CDR2 SNEGSKA (reference sequence). Trimming removed 6 bases from V and 4 bases from J, with 21 bases in between. This CDR3 has 15 amino acids.

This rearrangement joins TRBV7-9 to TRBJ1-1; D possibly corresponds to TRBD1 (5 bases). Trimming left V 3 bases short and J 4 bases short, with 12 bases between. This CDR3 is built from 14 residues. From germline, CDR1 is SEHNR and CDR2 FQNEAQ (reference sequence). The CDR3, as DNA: TGTGCCAGCAGCTTTTGGGGGAAAGGCACTGAAGCTTTCTTT. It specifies CASSFWGKGTEAFF.